Following are 12 T cell receptor beta chains from one sample sequenced in a study of Ad26.COV2.S vaccination and SARS-CoV-2 variants. TCRdb's table, derived via immunoSEQ multiplex PCR, lists solely in-frame clones and lacks some. The sample has about 320,000 clones, approximately 86% seen once; the top ten hold under 2%. Treatment here: around 19 received Ad26.COV2.S at low or high dose, single or two shots; roughly 5 received placebo; per-sample allocation not given. Specimens were obtained on day 63 following the first vaccine or placebo injection. The source material was peripheral blood, sampled in a trial of Ad26.COV2.S vaccine versus placebo. Every receptor here comes from a person aged 18-65 years who received the Ad26.COV2.S COVID-19 vaccine or a placebo.

This clone was counted between two and nine times. The J gene is TRBJ2-2, the V gene TRBV7-8; D gene ambiguous. V lost 5 bases, J lost 1 base, and 8 bases lay in between. Germline values: CDR1 SGHVS, CDR2 FQNEAQ. The CDR3 runs to 14 residues. CDR3 sequence: CASSPRQNTGELFF. The CDR3 DNA reads as TGTGCCAGCAGCCCGCGACAGAACACCGGGGAGCTGTTTTTT.

This chain joins TRBV7-9 and TRBJ1-2; D remains unclear. The germline gives CDR1 SEHNR, CDR2 FQNEAQ (reference sequence). This CDR3 has 13 residues. V dropped 5 bases and J dropped 8 bases, with 15 bases sitting between them. The CDR3 protein is CASSPPFPMGYTF. CDR3 DNA: TGTGCCAGCAGCCCACCCTTCCCAATGGGCTACACCTTC.

This chain uses TRBV11-3 with TRBJ1-5; the D is unclear. The CDR3 loop spans 16 amino acids. Germline loops: CDR1 SGHNT, CDR2 YENEEA. Trimming left V 0 bases short and J 0 bases short, with 9 bases between. CDR3 coding DNA: TGTGCCAGCAGCTTAGAAGGGTATTATAGCAATCAGCCCCAGCATTTT. This translates into CASSLEGYYSNQPQHF.

The chain couples TRBV4-1 to TRBJ2-7; 10 bases map to TRBD1. The ends lost 6 bases at V and 6 bases at J; junction bases unmatched: 8. The V gene's germline CDR1 is MGHRA and CDR2 YSYEKL. The CDR3 is made up of 14 amino acids. CDR3 loop: CASSIWTGGSEQYF. The CDR3 DNA is TGCGCCAGCAGTATCTGGACAGGGGGTAGCGAGCAGTACTTC.

J is TRBJ2-5 and V is TRBV6-6; 13 nucleotides align to TRBD2. Germline V gene sequence: CDR1 MNHNY, CDR2 SVGAGI (reference sequence). This CDR3 region has 19 residues. V lost 5 bases to trimming and J lost 1 base; unmatched junction nucleotides: 13. The chain's CDR3 is CASSPGLGLAGESQETQYF. The CDR3 DNA is TGTGCCAGCAGTCCCGGACTCGGACTAGCGGGGGAATCCCAAGAGACCCAGTACTTC.

This chain connects TRBV19 to TRBJ1-1; D is uncertain. Germline values: CDR1 LNHDA, CDR2 SQIVND (reference sequence). V lost 5 bases and J lost 4, with 14 bases in between. The CDR3 is 14 residues long. This CDR3 is CASSPLTEITEAFF. For the CDR3, the DNA is TGTGCCAGTAGTCCACTAACAGAAATCACTGAAGCTTTCTTT.

The chain joins TRBV11-3 to TRBJ2-1; 7 positions match TRBD1. Germline V gives CDR1 SGHNT, CDR2 YENEEA. CDR3 length: 15 residues. V gave up 0 bases and J gave up 7 bases; unmatched junction bases: 6. CDR3 coding DNA: TGTGCCAGCAGCTTAGAGACAGGGACGACAAATGAGCAGTTCTTC. Its translation: CASSLETGTTNEQFF.

This rearrangement joins TRBV6-6 to TRBJ1-6, with D possibly TRBD1 on 5 matching bases. This CDR3 contains 14 residues. The V end lost 4 bases, the J end lost 9 bases, and 13 bases lay between the germline ends. The germline V gene encodes CDR1 MNHNY and CDR2 SVGAGI (reference sequence). The CDR3 region has the DNA TGTGCCAGCAGTTCACATCAGGGTGGTTCACCCCTCCACTTT. Amino acid sequence: CASSSHQGGSPLHF.

The V and J genes are TRBV2 and TRBJ2-2; D perhaps matches TRBD1 (6 bases). The CDR3 extends over 15 amino acids. Trimming removed 6 bases at V and 4 bases at J, with 15 bases between. The germline gives CDR1 SNHLY, CDR2 FYNNEI. The CDR3 region has the DNA TGTGCCAGCAGCGGAACGGCAGGGGCCACCGGGGAGCTGTTTTTT. Residues: CASSGTAGATGELFF.

This chain connects TRBV9 to TRBJ2-7; TRBD1 matches at 11 bases. Germline CDR1 is SGDLS and CDR2 is YYNGEE. The CDR3 length is 14 residues. V lost 3 bases to trimming and J lost 4 bases; unmatched junction nucleotides: 3. CDR3 region: CASSGGTGGYEQYF. In nucleotides, the CDR3 is TGTGCCAGCAGCGGCGGGACAGGGGGATACGAGCAGTACTTC.

V and J are TRBV10-3 and TRBJ1-2, with 9 bases aligning to TRBD1. V gave up 0 bases and J gave up 3 bases; unmatched junction bases: 11. This CDR3 is built from 18 residues. CDR1 ENHRY and CDR2 SYGVKD come from the germline V gene. The chain's CDR3 is CAISESRARTGEDYGYTF. In nucleotides, the CDR3 is TGTGCCATCAGTGAGTCTCGCGCGCGGACAGGGGAGGACTATGGCTACACCTTC.

The V and J genes are TRBV6-2 or TRBV6-3 and TRBJ2-7; 11 bases line up with TRBD2. The CDR3 spans 15 residues. The ends lost 4 bases at V and 4 bases at J; junction bases unmatched: 6. Germline CDR1 reads MNHEY; CDR2 reads SVGEGT. In DNA form, the CDR3 reads TGTGCCAGCAGTTCTTGGACTAGCGGGTCATACGAGCAGTACTTC. This sequence encodes CASSSWTSGSYEQYF.